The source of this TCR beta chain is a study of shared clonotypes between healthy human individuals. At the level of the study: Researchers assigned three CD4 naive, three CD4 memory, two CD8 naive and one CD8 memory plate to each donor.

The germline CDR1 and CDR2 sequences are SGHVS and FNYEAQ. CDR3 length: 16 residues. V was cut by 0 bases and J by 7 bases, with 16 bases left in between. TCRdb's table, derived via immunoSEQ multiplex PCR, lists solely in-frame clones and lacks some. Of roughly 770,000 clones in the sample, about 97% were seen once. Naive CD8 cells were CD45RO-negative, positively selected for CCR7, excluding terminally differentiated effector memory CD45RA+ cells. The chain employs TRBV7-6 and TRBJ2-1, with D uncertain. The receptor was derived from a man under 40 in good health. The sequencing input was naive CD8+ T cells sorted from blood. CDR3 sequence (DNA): TGTGCCAGCAGCTTAGCCGGAGCCCGGATGGGTAATGAGCAGTTCTTC. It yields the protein CASSLAGARMGNEQFF.